The subject of this entry is one TCR beta chain. Its antigen is as yet unknown. TCRdb reprocessed the reads via MiXCR and lists one record per CDR3 protein. The sample shows about 570,000 distinct CDR3 sequences, 40% of them seen only once. The data stem from a study of T cell repertoires in cytomegalovirus infection. This CDR3 comprises 12 residues. Per germline, CDR1 SNHLY and CDR2 FYNNEI. V dropped 1 base and J dropped 7 bases, with 5 bases sitting between them. Sequenced material: cultured PBMCs, taken from culture after CMV antigen stimulation. This chain joins TRBV2 and TRBJ2-1; D ambiguous. This sequence was found in a human donor in good health (CMV status not recorded). Some clones in this sample may be carry-over from other donors' samples. CDR3 sequence reads: CASSEGRNEQFF. In DNA, the CDR3 is TGTGCCAGCAGTGAAGGTAGGAATGAGCAGTTCTTC.